Given below is one T cell receptor beta chain in context. The antigen is undetermined. The repertoire was sequenced with immunoSEQ multiplex PCR; TCRdb's copy has only in-frame clones and lacks some. The sample lists about 7,800 clones; about three quarters were seen once. This entry is derived from a study of PD-1 blockade in classical Hodgkin lymphoma. Study-level findings and limits: By C4D1, CD4+ diversity increased significantly, especially in complete responders.

Time point defined: cycle 4 day 1 (C4D1), after 6 weeks of nivolumab. Patients all relapsed after autologous stem cell transplantation, and there was variation in brentuximab vedotin exposure. CD8+ T cell isolation from thawed PBMCs was performed by magnetic negative selection. The CDR3 is made up of 13 amino acids. The germline V and J ends were trimmed by 10 bases and 0 bases, with 13 bases remaining between them. Germline V lookup: CDR1 ENHRY, CDR2 SYGVKD. The source was CD8+ T cells from blood, collected before the fourth cycle of nivolumab. The receptor was derived from a human donor with classical Hodgkin lymphoma. The chain uses TRBV10-3 and TRBJ2-7; no clear D. The CDR3 loop is CATLSWISYEQYF. The CDR3 nucleotides read TGTGCCACCTTGAGCTGGATCTCCTACGAGCAGTACTTC.